Listed below are T cell receptor beta chains from one sample, sequenced in a study of control samples from healthy donors and cancer patients. Profiled with immunoSEQ multiplex PCR; TCRdb holds only in-frame clones, not every one. The sample includes around 100,000 clones, about 90% of them seen just once. Source material: blood. The receptors were gathered from a woman younger than 30 in good health. The CDR3 runs from the conserved cysteine through the conserved F or W. A D gene is named only where the DNA matches it firmly. Rows give clone size only sometimes, using once, few, many, or a class for an expanded clone.

>TRBV11-3|NA|NA|TRBJ2-6
TGTGCCAGCAGCTTAGGAGGGACTGGGGCCAACGTCCTGACTTTC
CASSLGGTGANVLTF
>TRBV11-2|NA|TRBD1|TRBJ2-7
TGTGCCAGCAGCTTGCCGGCCGGGACAGGACACTACGAGCAGTACTTC
CASSLPAGTGHYEQYF
>TRBV5-1|NA|NA|TRBJ1-4
TGCGCCAGCAGCCCCCACCATAAGACGGGGACTAATGAAAAACTGTTTTTT
CASSPHHKTGTNEKLFF
>TRBV7-6|NA|TRBD1|TRBJ2-2
TGTGCCAGCAGTATCACAGGGGGCTCCGGGGAGCTGTTTTTT
CASSITGGSGELFF
>TRBV5-6|once|TRBD2|TRBJ2-5
TGTGCCAGCAGCTTCGGGACTAGCGGGAGTGAGACCCAGTACTTC
CASSFGTSGSETQYF
>TRBV2|once|NA|TRBJ2-1
TGTGCCAGCAGTGAACGAGGCCTAGTATCCTACAATGAGCAGTTCTTC
CASSERGLVSYNEQFF
>TRBV19|NA|TRBD1|TRBJ1-2
TGTGCCAGTAAACAGGGGTCTGGCTACACCTTC
CASKQGSGYTF
>TRBV5-1|NA|NA|TRBJ2-1
TGCGCCAGCAGCTTGGGGGGGCGGACAAATGAGCAGTTCTTC
CASSLGGRTNEQFF
>TRBV2|NA|NA|TRBJ2-3
TGTGCCAGCACCCCTAGCACAGATACGCAGTACTTT
CASTPSTDTQYF
>TRBV29-1|once|NA|TRBJ2-5
TGCAGCGTTGAAATGACAGATAGGCGGTGGGAGACCCAGTACTTC
CSVEMTDRRWETQYF
>TRBV4-1|NA|NA|TRBJ2-4
TGCGCCAGCAGCCAAGATGAGGAGTCGTGGGGAAACATTCAGTACTTC
CASSQDEESWGNIQYF
>TRBV4-1|NA|NA|TRBJ1-4
TGCGCCAGCAGCCAAGATAGGACAGATGAAAAACTGTTTTTT
CASSQDRTDEKLFF
>TRBV10-2|NA|NA|TRBJ2-7
TGCGCCAGCAGTGAGGGGCGGCGTCCGAATCCCTACGAGCAGTACTTC
CASSEGRRPNPYEQYF
>TRBV24-1|few|NA|TRBJ2-7
TGTGCCACCAGTGGCCCCTCCCGGGAGCAGTACTTC
CATSGPSREQYF
>TRBV10-1|NA|NA|TRBJ1-1
TGCGCCAGCAGTGAGTCCCGGGGTCTGGTCACTGAAGCTTTCTTT
CASSESRGLVTEAFF
>TRBV2|once|TRBD2|TRBJ2-3
TGTGCCAGCAGTGAAGGGACTAGCGGGAGCACAGATACGCAGTATTTT
CASSEGTSGSTDTQYF
>TRBV6-1|NA|TRBD1|TRBJ1-3
TGTGCCAGCAGTGAGGACAGGGCTGGAAACACCATATATTTT
CASSEDRAGNTIYF
>TRBV5-4|NA|TRBD2|TRBJ2-7
TGTGCCAGCAGCCGGGGACCGGGACTAGTCTCTGCCGAGCAGTACTTC
CASSRGPGLVSAEQYF
>TRBV4-1|NA|NA|TRBJ1-1
TGCGCCAGCAGCCCCTCCTTTTGGAACACTGAAGCTTTCTTT
CASSPSFWNTEAFF
>TRBV19|NA|NA|TRBJ2-5
TGTGCCAGTAGTATTCGAAGGGAGATGGAGACCCAGTACTTC
CASSIRREMETQYF
>TRBV5-4|NA|NA|TRBJ1-2
TGTGCCAGCAGCTTCCCCCAGGGGGGCTACACCTTC
CASSFPQGGYTF
>TRBV19|NA|NA|TRBJ1-5
TGTGCCAGTAGTCCAGCCGGAGGGTTTCAGCCCCAGCATTTT
CASSPAGGFQPQHF
>TRBV6-5|NA|NA|TRBJ1-2
TGTGCCAGCACTAAGGGACGGATTACCTATGGCTACACCTTC
CASTKGRITYGYTF
>TRBV27|NA|NA|TRBJ2-3
TGTGCCAGCAGTTTAAATGGGGAAGATACGCAGTATTTT
CASSLNGEDTQYF
>TRBV11-3|NA|NA|TRBJ1-2
TGTGCCAGCAGCGGAAAAGACTCCCTTTGGGGCTACACCTTC
CASSGKDSLWGYTF
>TRBV10-2|NA|NA|TRBJ1-5
TGCGCCAGCAGTGTTGGGCAGAATCAGCCCCAGCATTTT
CASSVGQNQPQHF
>TRBV14|few|TRBD2|TRBJ2-1
TGTGCCAGCAGCCAACTAAGTAGCGGGGGTTACAATGAGCAGTTCTTC
CASSQLSSGGYNEQFF
>TRBV19|NA|NA|TRBJ1-1
TGTGCCAGTAGTACCTCCGGGATCTCGAACACTGAAGCTTTCTTT
CASSTSGISNTEAFF
>TRBV5-4|NA|NA|TRBJ1-1
TGTGCCAGCAGCTTGACAGGGAGGGATGAAGCTTTCTTT
CASSLTGRDEAFF
>TRBV2|NA|NA|TRBJ2-1
TGTGCCAGCAGTGCGACTGCAATGAAGCAGTTCTTC
CASSATAMKQFF
>TRBV5-6|NA|NA|TRBJ1-2
TGTGCCAGCAGTGCGGACAATTCGAACTATGGCTACACCTTC
CASSADNSNYGYTF
>TRBV5-1|NA|NA|TRBJ2-4
TGCGCCAGCAGCCCCACTAGCAAAAGTTTGATTCAGTACTTC
CASSPTSKSLIQYF
>TRBV7-8|NA|NA|TRBJ1-2
TGTGCCAGCAGCTTAACCGGGAAGGCCGGCTACACCTTC
CASSLTGKAGYTF
>TRBV18|NA|TRBD1|TRBJ2-5
TGTGCCAGCTCACCACAGGACAGGGGCGTGTTGACCCAGTACTTC
CASSPQDRGVLTQYF
>TRBV7-2|NA|NA|TRBJ1-1
TGTGCCAGCAGCCTTATAACAGGGAGGGCTTTCTTT
CASSLITGRAFF
>TRBV28|NA|NA|TRBJ1-3
TGTGCCAGCAGTTCCCGGGGCGGTGGAAACACCATATATTTT
CASSSRGGGNTIYF
>TRBV4-2|once|TRBD1|TRBJ1-6
TGTGCCAGCAGCCAAGGGTGGGACAGGAGTAATTCACCCCTCCACTTT
CASSQGWDRSNSPLHF
>TRBV6-6|NA|TRBD1|TRBJ2-7
TGTGCCAGCATCGAGCACAGGGGTTCCTACGAGCAGTACTTC
CASIEHRGSYEQYF
>TRBV24-1|NA|NA|TRBJ2-2
TGTGCCACCAGCCTCGGACAAGCAAAAGAGGAGGAGCTGTTTTTT
CATSLGQAKEEELFF